The entry below gives a single T cell receptor beta chain sequence along with its context. Recovery meant two consecutive negative NP/OP PCR tests, professional clearance, or resolved symptoms. This specimen comes from a study of blood T cell repertoires in COVID-19. Per the study methods: Amplification with reference gene primers provided the estimates of nucleated cell counts. Clones were read by immunoSEQ multiplex PCR, and TCRdb kept only the in-frame ones, dropping some. D and trimming were read from the DNA, whereas the V and J calls and clone size are those reported in that table. The sample yields 200,000 to 250,000 clones, just under 85% seen once. Sequenced: PBMCs or T cells enriched from blood (not recorded which). The sequence was obtained from a man aged 40-50 years who had recovered from COVID-19.

The CDR3 DNA reads TGTGCCAGCAGCCCGAGACAGGGCCATCAGCCCCAGCATTTT. Its translation: CASSPRQGHQPQHF. J is TRBJ1-5 and V is TRBV7-2; 7 nucleotides agree with TRBD1. This CDR3 region has 14 residues. Germline assignment: CDR1 SGHTA and CDR2 FQGNSA. The V segment lost 5 bases and the J segment 5 bases; nucleotides outside the gene matches: 6. Filled out from reference TRBV7-2 and TRBJ1-5, the complete variable domain reads GAGVSQSPSNKVTEKGKDVELRCDPISGHTALYWYRQSLGQGLEFLIYFQGNSAPDKSGLPSDRFSAERTGGSVSTLTIQRTQQEDSAVYLCASSPRQGHQPQHFGDGTRLSIL.